This T cell receptor beta chain appears in the sequencing data of a study of glioma-infiltrating T cells. Study-wide results and limits: Gliomas, especially low-grade, showed above-expected tissue-blood divergence; non-neoplastic patients showed below. Only very few CDR3 sequences appeared in both tissue and blood.

Amplification of TCR alpha and beta CDR3 regions from RNA used iRepertoire nested multiplex PCR. Input was 100-400 ng of tissue mRNA or PBMC total RNA. TCRdb reprocessed the multiplex PCR reads with MiXCR, giving one entry per CDR3 protein. Seen here are under 130,000 distinct CDR3 sequences, about 30% observed once, and the top ten hold 44%. V was trimmed by 5 bases and J by 5 bases, leaving 12 bases between them. Germline CDR1 is SGHAT and CDR2 is FQNNGV. There are 13 residues in the CDR3. A remark on this clonotype: Its target is unknown.

The chain is built from TRBV11-2 and TRBJ2-5; possibly TRBD2 for D (5 bases). This clonotype was sampled from a human donor with low-grade glioma or glioblastoma, undergoing nonglioma brain surgery, or in good health (not recorded which). The sequencing input was glioma tissue, nonneoplastic brain tissue, or PBMCs (not recorded which). CDR3 loop: CASSLPGMETQYF. The CDR3 DNA follows: TGTGCCAGCAGCCTACCGGGGATGGAGACCCAGTACTTC.